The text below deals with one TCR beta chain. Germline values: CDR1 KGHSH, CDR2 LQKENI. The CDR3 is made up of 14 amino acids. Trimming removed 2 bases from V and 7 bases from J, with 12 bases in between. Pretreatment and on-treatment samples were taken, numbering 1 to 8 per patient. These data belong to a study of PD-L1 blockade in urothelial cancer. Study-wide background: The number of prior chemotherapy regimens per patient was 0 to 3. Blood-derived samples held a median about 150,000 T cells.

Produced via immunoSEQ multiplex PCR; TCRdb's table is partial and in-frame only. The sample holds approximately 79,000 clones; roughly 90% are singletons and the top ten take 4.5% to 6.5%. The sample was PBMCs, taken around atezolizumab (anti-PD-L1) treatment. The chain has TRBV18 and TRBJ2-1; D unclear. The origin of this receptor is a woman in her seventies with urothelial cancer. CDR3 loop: CASSPDAGDNEQFF. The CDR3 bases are TGTGCCAGCTCACCAGATGCAGGCGATAATGAGCAGTTCTTC.